The source of this T cell receptor (beta chain) is a study of blood T cell repertoires in COVID-19. Study information: Acute and convalescent COVID-19 samples came from the United States, Italy and Spain.

Sequenced by immunoSEQ multiplex PCR; TCRdb stores in-frame clones only, minus some. The data contain approximately 70,000 clones, approximately 85% of them singletons. The germline CDR1 and CDR2 sequences are SGHAT and FQNNGV. With 1 base clipped from V and 7 bases from J, the junction kept 7 bases outside the gene matches. The CDR3 is 16 residues long. V usage is TRBV11-2 and J usage is TRBJ2-1, with 10 bases that match TRBD2. The TCR comes from a woman of 80 years or more with active or convalescent COVID-19. The specimen was peripheral blood. The CDR3 DNA follows: TGTGCCAGCAGCTTAGGAGGCCTAGCGGGGGAAAATGAGCAGTTCTTC. Amino acids: CASSLGGLAGENEQFF.